These T cell receptor beta chains were read from a single sample in a study of T cell repertoires in cytomegalovirus infection. TCRdb re-called the reads through MiXCR, storing one row per CDR3 protein. The data show some 400,000 distinct CDR3 sequences, about 33% seen once. Sequenced: PBMCs. These receptors were obtained from a human donor in good health (CMV status not recorded). Some clones in this sample may be carry-over from other donors' samples. The CDR3 runs from the conserved cysteine through the conserved F or W. The D gene is left open where the match is weak. Rows may omit the clone size; those that give it use once, few, many or a size class.

clone size | J gene | V gene | D gene | CDR3 protein | CDR3 DNA
- | TRBJ2-1 | TRBV5-1 | - | CASSLVRGTYNEQFF | TGCGCCAGCAGCTTGGTGCGGGGCACCTACAATGAGCAGTTCTTC
- | TRBJ1-4 | TRBV5-5 | - | CASSSISVEKLFF | TGTGCCAGCAGCTCCATTAGCGTTGAAAAACTGTTTTTT
- | TRBJ2-4 | TRBV28 | - | CASSLRVAKNIQYF | TGTGCCAGCAGTTTAAGGGTAGCCAAAAACATTCAGTACTTC
- | TRBJ2-3 | TRBV7-9 | - | CASSPRQSGTDTQYF | TGTGCCAGCAGCCCGCGACAAAGCGGCACAGATACGCAGTATTTT
- | TRBJ1-1 | TRBV6-2/TRBV6-3 | - | CASSFGGDTEAFF | TGTGCCAGCAGTTTCGGGGGGGACACTGAAGCTTTCTTT
- | TRBJ2-3 | TRBV28 | TRBD1 | CASSLPGQGIADTQYF | TGTGCCAGCAGTTTACCGGGACAGGGAATCGCAGATACGCAGTATTTT
- | TRBJ2-7 | TRBV6-1 | - | CASSRDIMTYYQYF | TGTGCCAGCTCGCGGGACATAATGACCTACTATCAGTACTTC
many | TRBJ2-1 | TRBV7-2 | - | CASSSKTGPNEQFF | TGTGCCAGCAGCTCGAAGACAGGACCCAATGAGCAGTTCTTC
- | TRBJ2-1 | TRBV24-1 | TRBD1 | CATSDSGTGGWDEQFF | TGTGCCACCAGTGATTCTGGGACAGGGGGCTGGGATGAGCAGTTCTTC
many | TRBJ1-5 | TRBV7-2 | TRBD1 | CASSPDRASNQPQHF | TGTGCCAGCAGCCCCGACAGGGCTAGCAATCAGCCCCAGCATTTT
few | TRBJ1-1 | TRBV6-5 | - | CASSYGVMNTEAFF | TGTGCCAGCAGTTACGGAGTGATGAACACTGAAGCTTTCTTT
few | TRBJ2-1 | TRBV12-3/TRBV12-4 | TRBD1 | CASSSDRGLNEQFF | TGTGCCAGCTCCTCGGACAGGGGGCTCAATGAGCAGTTCTTC
- | TRBJ2-7 | TRBV3-1 | - | CASSHTGNADEQYF | TGTGCCAGCAGCCATACCGGAAACGCCGACGAGCAGTACTTC
few | TRBJ2-6 | TRBV11-2 | - | CASSLAATGVSGANVLTF | TGTGCCAGCAGCTTAGCCGCGACAGGAGTTTCTGGGGCCAACGTCCTGACTTTC
few | TRBJ1-3 | TRBV11-2 | - | CASSLALQGSGNTIYF | TGTGCCAGCAGCTTAGCCCTACAGGGCTCTGGAAACACCATATATTTT